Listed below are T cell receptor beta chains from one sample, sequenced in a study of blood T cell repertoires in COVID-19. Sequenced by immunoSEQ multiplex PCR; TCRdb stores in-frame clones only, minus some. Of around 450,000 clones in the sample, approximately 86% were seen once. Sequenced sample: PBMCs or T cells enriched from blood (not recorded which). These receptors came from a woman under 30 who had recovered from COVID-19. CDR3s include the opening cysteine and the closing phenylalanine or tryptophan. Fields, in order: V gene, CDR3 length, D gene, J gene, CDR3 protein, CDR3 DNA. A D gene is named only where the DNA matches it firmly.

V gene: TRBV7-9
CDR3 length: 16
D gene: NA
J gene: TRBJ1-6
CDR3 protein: CASSSRQPSYNSPLHF
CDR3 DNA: TGTGCCAGCAGCTCCAGACAGCCCTCCTATAATTCACCCCTCCACTTT

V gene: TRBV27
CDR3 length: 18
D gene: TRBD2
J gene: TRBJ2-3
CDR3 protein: CASSPKGLEMISTDTQYF
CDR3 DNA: TGTGCCAGCAGTCCTAAGGGACTAGAGATGATTAGCACAGATACGCAGTATTTT

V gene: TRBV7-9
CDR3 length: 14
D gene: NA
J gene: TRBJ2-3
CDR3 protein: CASTPRGRVDTQYF
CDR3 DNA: TGTGCCAGCACCCCGAGAGGGCGCGTAGATACGCAGTATTTT

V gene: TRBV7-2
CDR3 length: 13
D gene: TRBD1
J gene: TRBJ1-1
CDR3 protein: CASSGTGDTEAFF
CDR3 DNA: TGTGCCAGCAGCGGGACAGGGGACACTGAAGCTTTCTTT

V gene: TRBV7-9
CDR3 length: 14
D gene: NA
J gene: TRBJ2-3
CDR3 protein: CASRPPRGTDTQYF
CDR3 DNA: TGTGCCAGCAGGCCCCCGAGGGGCACAGATACGCAGTATTTT

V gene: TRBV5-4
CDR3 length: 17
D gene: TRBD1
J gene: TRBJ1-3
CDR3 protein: CASSRGPSRTSGNTIYF
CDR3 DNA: TGTGCCAGCAGCAGGGGGCCCAGCAGGACCTCTGGAAACACCATATATTTT

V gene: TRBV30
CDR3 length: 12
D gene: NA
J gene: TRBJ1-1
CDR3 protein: CAWSDRETEAFF
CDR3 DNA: TGTGCCTGGAGTGACAGGGAGACTGAAGCTTTCTTT

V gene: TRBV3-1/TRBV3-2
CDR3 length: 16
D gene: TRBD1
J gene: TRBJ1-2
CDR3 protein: CASSQEGTGGPYGYTF
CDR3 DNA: TGTGCCAGCAGCCAAGAGGGAACAGGGGGCCCCTATGGCTACACCTTC

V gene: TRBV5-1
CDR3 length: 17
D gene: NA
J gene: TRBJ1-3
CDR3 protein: CASSIQPGGQDRNTIYF
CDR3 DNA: TGCGCCAGCAGCATCCAACCCGGGGGTCAGGACCGAAACACCATATATTTT

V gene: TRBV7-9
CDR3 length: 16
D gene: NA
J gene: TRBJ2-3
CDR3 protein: CASSSRGGASTDTQYF
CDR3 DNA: TGTGCCAGCAGCTCGAGGGGGGGCGCCAGCACAGATACGCAGTATTTT

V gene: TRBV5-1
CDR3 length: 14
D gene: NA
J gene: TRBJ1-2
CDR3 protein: CASSLRGPNYGYTF
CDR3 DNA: TGCGCCAGCAGCCTCAGGGGTCCCAACTATGGCTACACCTTC

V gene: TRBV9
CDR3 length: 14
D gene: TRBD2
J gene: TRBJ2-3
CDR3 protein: CASSTSGLTDTQYF
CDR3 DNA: TGTGCCAGCAGCACTAGCGGCCTCACAGATACGCAGTATTTT

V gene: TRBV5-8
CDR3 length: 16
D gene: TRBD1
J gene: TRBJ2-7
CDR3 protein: CASSLWGQGNSYEQYF
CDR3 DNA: TGTGCCAGCAGCTTGTGGGGACAGGGCAACTCCTACGAGCAGTACTTC

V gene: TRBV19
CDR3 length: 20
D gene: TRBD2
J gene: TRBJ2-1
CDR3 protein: CASSPPGTSGLRPSYNEQFF
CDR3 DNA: TGTGCCAGTAGTCCCCCCGGGACTAGCGGTCTTCGCCCCTCCTACAATGAGCAGTTCTTC

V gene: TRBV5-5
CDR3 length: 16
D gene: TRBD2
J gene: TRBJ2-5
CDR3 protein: CASSPLAGTRQETQYF
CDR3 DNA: TGTGCCAGCAGCCCGCTAGCGGGGACGCGTCAAGAGACCCAGTACTTC

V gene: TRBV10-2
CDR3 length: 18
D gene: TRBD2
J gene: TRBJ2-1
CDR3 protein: CASSEGGLAALRGDEQFF
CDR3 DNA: TGCGCCAGCAGTGAGGGTGGCCTAGCGGCCCTCCGGGGGGATGAGCAGTTCTTC

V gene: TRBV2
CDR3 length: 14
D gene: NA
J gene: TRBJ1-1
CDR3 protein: CASNQGYWGTEAFF
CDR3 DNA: TGTGCCAGCAATCAGGGGTATTGGGGCACTGAAGCTTTCTTT

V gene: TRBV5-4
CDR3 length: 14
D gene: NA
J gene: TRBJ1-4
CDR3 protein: CASSPQSTNEKLFF
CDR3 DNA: TGTGCCAGCAGCCCACAGTCAACTAATGAAAAACTGTTTTTT

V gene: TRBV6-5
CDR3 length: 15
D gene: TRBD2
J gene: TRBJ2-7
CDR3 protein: CASTRSGGGFHEQYF
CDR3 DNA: TGTGCCAGCACTAGAAGCGGGGGTGGTTTCCACGAGCAGTACTTC

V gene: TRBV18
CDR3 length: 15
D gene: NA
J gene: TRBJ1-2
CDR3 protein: CASSPRAGADYGYTF
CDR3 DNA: TGTGCCAGCTCACCAAGGGCAGGGGCGGACTATGGCTACACCTTC

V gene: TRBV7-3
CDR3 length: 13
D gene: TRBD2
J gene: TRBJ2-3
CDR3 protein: CASSSAGGGTQYF
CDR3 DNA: TGTGCCAGCAGCTCCGCGGGGGGAGGTACGCAGTATTTT

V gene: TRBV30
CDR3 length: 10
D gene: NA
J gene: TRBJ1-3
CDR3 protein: CAWGQGTIYF
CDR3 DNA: TGTGCCTGGGGGCAGGGCACCATATATTTT

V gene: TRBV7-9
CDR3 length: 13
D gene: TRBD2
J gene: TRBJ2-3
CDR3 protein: CASSLGGADTQYF
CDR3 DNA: TGTGCCAGCAGCTTGGGGGGGGCAGATACGCAGTATTTT

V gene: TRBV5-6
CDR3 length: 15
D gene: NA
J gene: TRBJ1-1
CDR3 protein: CASSLTGPLNTEAFF
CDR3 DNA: TGTGCCAGCAGCCTGACAGGCCCTTTGAACACTGAAGCTTTCTTT

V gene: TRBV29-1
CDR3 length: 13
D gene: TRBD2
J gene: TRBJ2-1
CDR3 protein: CSGTSGEHNEQFF
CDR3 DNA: TGCAGCGGTACTAGCGGAGAACACAATGAGCAGTTCTTC